Sequencing of this TCR beta chain was carried out in a study of blood T cell repertoires in COVID-19. Study-wide background: Samples of COVID-19 (acute and convalescent) were obtained from the United States, Italy and Spain. The cDNA or gDNA used as material had been derived from T cells, B-cell-depleted T cells, or PBMCs.

Original processing notes: Cell counts per sample came from amplifying reference gene primers. Data came from immunoSEQ multiplex PCR; TCRdb stores just in-frame clones and leaves some out. Clonal size and the V and J genes are those of that table, whereas D and trimming came from the DNA. The sample has roughly 380,000 clones; more than 65% are singletons. CDR3 length: 19 amino acids. The V gene's germline CDR1 is SQVTM and CDR2 ANQGSEA. The junction had 21 bases not matched to a gene; V was cut back by 4 bases and J by 8 bases. This clonotype was sampled from a human donor with acute or convalescent COVID-19. The donor label of this sample is uncertain. V usage is TRBV29-1 and J usage is TRBJ2-1, with 12 bases aligning to TRBD1. The sample comprised peripheral blood. This chain's CDR3 is CSVGGEGQGARYRPYEQFF. For the CDR3, the DNA is TGCAGCGTTGGCGGTGAGGGACAGGGGGCGCGATACCGGCCGTATGAGCAGTTCTTC.